This paragraph reports one TCR beta chain. This sample was included in a study of blood T cell repertoires in COVID-19. For the study at large: The analysed material was cDNA or gDNA that came from T cells, B-cell-depleted T cells, or PBMCs.

Between the trimmed V and J ends, which lost 0 bases and 2 bases, there was a span of 9 bases. Germline loops: CDR1 SGDLS, CDR2 YYNGEE. The CDR3 extends over 15 amino acids. In the authors' workflow: The assay estimated nucleated cells by amplifying reference gene primers. TCRdb keeps only in-frame clones here, not all; method: immunoSEQ multiplex PCR. That table furnishes V, J and clone size, whereas the DNA furnished D and trimming. The sample includes about 110,000 clones, about 85% of them seen just once. The clonotype originates from a man aged 35-49 years with acute or convalescent COVID-19. The rearrangement joins TRBV9 to TRBJ2-1, with D perhaps matching TRBD2 (5 bases). The specimen sequenced was peripheral blood. CDR3 nucleotides: TGTGCCAGCAGCGTAGAGGCGGGTACCTACAATGAGCAGTTCTTC. Translation: CASSVEAGTYNEQFF.